This entry describes one T cell receptor (beta chain). Enrollees, roughly 18 to 89 years old, lived in about two dozen US areas. Each participant's cohort was designated according to participant-reported clinical history. This CDR3 region has 15 residues. The V end was cut by 6 bases, the J end by 5 bases, with 14 bases between. Germline V gene lookup returns CDR1 MDHEN and CDR2 SYDVKM. This sample is part of a study of blood T cell repertoires in COVID-19. Study-wide context: Sites in the United States, Italy and Spain provided acute and convalescent COVID-19 samples.

Per the study methods: Quantification of nucleated cells was approximated via reference gene primer amplification. Profiling relied on immunoSEQ multiplex PCR, and the TCRdb table lists in-frame clones only, not all of them. Clone size and the V and J calls come from that table; the DNA yielded D and trimming. The table has around 160,000 clones, around 89% seen once. Sequencing input: PBMCs or T cells enriched from blood (not recorded which). The rearrangement links TRBV28 to TRBJ1-6; D possibly corresponds to TRBD1 (5 bases). This TCR came from a woman aged 25 to 45 with acute COVID-19. The CDR3: CASRYRDSHNSPLHF. CDR3 DNA sequence: TGTGCCAGCAGATACCGAGACAGTCATAATTCACCCCTCCACTTT.